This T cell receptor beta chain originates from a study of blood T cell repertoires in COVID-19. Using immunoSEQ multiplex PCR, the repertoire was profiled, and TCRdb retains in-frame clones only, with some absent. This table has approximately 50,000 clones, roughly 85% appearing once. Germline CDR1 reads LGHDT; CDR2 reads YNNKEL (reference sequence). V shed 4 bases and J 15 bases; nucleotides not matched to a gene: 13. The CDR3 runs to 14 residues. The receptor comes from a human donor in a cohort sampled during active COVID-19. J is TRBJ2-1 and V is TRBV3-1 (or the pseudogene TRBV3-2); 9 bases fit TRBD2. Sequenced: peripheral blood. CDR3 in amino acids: CASSPSGETAFRFF. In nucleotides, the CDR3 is TGTGCCAGCAGCCCTAGCGGGGAAACAGCCTTTCGGTTCTTC.